One T cell receptor beta chain is described in this entry. One end of the junction fails to match germline, which may point to a read error. The data were obtained in a study of shared clonotypes between healthy human individuals. The method was immunoSEQ multiplex PCR; TCRdb's version includes in-frame clones alone and lacks a portion of them. The sample yields about 2.4 million clones, approximately 94% seen once. The sample was naive CD4+ T cells sorted from blood. The subset here: CD45RA+ positively selected. The origin of this receptor is a young man in good health.

This CDR3 reads CASSLALTIYNEQFF. CDR3 sequence (DNA): TGCGCCAGCAGTTTGGCGTTAACAATCTACAATGAGCAGTTCTTC. The chain carries TRBV5-1 and TRBJ2-1; D is ambiguous. Germline V lookup: CDR1 SGHRS, CDR2 YFSETQ. The CDR3 sequence is 15 residues long.